This T cell receptor beta chain comes out of a study of response to subunit inactivated influenza vaccine. Findings and caveats of the study: The authors proposed limited new T cell recruitment per seasonal influenza vaccination.

Via MiXCR, TCRdb re-called the RT-PCR reads, giving one row per CDR3 protein. The sample includes about 830,000 distinct CDR3 sequences, around 20% of them seen just once. V was clipped by 2 bases and J by 5 bases; unmatched bases: 6. Germline-derived CDR1 and CDR2 are LGHNA and YNFKEQ. CDR3 length: 15 amino acids. As concerns this clonotype: Its matching antigen is unknown.

The material was PBMCs from blood, obtained 4 to 6 days after vaccination. The receptor was derived from a middle-aged man who received an inactivated influenza vaccine. The gene calls are TRBV4-2 and TRBJ2-3; 8 bases map to TRBD2. CDR3 protein: CASSQLMAGGDTQYF. The CDR3 bases are TGTGCCAGCAGCCAATTAATGGCGGGGGGAGATACGCAGTATTTT.